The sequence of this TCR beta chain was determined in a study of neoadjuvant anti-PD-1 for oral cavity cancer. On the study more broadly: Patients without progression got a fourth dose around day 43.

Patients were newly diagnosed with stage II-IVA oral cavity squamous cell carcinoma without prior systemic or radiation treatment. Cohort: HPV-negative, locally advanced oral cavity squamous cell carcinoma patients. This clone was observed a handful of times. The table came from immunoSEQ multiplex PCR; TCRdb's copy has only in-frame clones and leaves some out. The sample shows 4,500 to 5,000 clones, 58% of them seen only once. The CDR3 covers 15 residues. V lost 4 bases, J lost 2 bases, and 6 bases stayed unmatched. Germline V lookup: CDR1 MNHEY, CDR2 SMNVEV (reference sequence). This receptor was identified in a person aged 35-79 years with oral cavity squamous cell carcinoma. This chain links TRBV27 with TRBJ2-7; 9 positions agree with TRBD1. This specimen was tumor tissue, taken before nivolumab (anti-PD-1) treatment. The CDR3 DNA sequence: TGTGCCAGCAGTTCCCCCGGGACAGGGACCTACGAGCAGTACTTC. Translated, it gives CASSSPGTGTYEQYF.